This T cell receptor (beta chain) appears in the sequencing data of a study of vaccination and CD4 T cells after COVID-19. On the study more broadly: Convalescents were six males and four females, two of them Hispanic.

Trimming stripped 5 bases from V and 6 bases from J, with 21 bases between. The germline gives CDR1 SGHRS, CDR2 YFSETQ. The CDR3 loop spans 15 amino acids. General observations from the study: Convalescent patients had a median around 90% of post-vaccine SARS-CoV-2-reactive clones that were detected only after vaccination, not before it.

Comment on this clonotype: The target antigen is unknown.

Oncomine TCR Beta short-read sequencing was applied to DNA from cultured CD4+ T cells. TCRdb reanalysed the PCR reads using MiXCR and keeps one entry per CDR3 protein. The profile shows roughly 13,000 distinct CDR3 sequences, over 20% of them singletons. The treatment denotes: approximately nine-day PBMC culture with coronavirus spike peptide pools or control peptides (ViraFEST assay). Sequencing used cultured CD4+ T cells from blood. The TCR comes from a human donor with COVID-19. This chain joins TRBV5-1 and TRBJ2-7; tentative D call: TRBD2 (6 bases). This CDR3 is CASRWGDALRPEQYF. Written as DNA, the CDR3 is TGCGCCAGCAGATGGGGGGACGCCCTCCGACCCGAGCAGTACTTC.